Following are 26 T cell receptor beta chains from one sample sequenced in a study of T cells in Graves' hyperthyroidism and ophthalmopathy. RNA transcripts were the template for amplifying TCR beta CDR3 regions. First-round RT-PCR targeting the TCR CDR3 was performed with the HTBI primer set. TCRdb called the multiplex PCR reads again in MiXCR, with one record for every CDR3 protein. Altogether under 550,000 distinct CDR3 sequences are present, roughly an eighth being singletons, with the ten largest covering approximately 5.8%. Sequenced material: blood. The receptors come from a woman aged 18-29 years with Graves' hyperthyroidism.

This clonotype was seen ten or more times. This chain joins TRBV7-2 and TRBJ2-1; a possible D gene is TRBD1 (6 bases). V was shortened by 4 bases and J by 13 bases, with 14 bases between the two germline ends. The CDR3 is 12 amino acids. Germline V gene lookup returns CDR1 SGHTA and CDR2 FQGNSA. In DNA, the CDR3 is TGTGCCAGCAGCTCGACCGGGACACTCCAGTTCTTC. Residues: CASSSTGTLQFF.

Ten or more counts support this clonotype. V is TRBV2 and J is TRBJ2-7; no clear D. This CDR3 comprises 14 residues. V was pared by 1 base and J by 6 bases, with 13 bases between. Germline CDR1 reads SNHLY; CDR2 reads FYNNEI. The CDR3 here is CASSEVRSAAEQYF. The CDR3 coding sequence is TGTGCCAGCAGTGAAGTTAGGAGTGCAGCCGAGCAGTACTTC.

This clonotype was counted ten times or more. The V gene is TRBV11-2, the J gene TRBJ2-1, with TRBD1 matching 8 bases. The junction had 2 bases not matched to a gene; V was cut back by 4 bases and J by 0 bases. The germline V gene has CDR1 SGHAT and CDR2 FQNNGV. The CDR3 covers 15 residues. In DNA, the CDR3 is TGTGCCAGCAGCTGGACAGGGATCTCCTACAATGAGCAGTTCTTC. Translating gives CASSWTGISYNEQFF. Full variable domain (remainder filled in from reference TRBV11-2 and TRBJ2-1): EAGVAQSPRYKIIEKRQSVAFWCNPISGHATLYWYQQILGQGPKLLIQFQNNGVVDDSQLPKDRFSAERLKGVDSTLKIQPAKLEDSAVYLCASSWTGISYNEQFFGPGTRLTVL.

The CDR3 region is CSALAGTGGKSPLHF. CDR3 bases: TGCAGTGCTCTGGCAGGGACAGGGGGTAAATCACCCCTCCACTTT. This chain connects TRBV20-1 to TRBJ1-6; TRBD1 agrees at 11 bases. The V and J ends lost 5 bases and 10 bases, in that order; junction bases with no gene match: 10. CDR1 DFQATT and CDR2 SNEGSKA come from the germline V gene (reference sequence). This CDR3 comprises 15 residues.

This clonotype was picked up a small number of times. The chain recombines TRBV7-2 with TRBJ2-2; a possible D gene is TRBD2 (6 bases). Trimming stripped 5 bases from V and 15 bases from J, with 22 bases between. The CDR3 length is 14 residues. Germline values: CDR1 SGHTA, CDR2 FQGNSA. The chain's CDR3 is CASSLGSYSGVVFF. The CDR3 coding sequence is TGTGCCAGCAGCCTGGGTTCATATTCGGGGGTGGTGTTTTTT.

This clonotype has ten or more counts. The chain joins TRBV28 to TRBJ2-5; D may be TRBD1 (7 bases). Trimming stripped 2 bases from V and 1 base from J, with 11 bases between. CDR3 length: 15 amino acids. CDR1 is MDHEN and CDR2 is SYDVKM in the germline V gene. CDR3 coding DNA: TGTGCCAGCAGTTTACAGGGGGGAGGCCAAGAGACCCAGTACTTC. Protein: CASSLQGGGQETQYF. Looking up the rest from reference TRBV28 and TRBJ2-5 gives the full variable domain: DVKVTQSSRYLVKRTGEKVFLECVQDMDHENMFWYRQDPGLGLRLIYFSYDVKMKEKGDIPEGYSVSREKKERFSLILESASTNQTSMYLCASSLQGGGQETQYFGPGTRLLVL.

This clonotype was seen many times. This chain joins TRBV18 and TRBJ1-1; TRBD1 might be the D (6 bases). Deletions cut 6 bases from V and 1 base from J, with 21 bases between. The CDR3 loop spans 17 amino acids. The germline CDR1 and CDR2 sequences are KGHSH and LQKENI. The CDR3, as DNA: TGTGCCAGCTCCAATTCACAGGGTCGTAGCGGGAACACTGAAGCTTTCTTT. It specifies CASSNSQGRSGNTEAFF. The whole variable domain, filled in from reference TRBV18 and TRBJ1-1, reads NAGVMQNPRHLVRRRGQEARLRCSPMKGHSHVYWYRQLPEEGLKFMVYLQKENIIDESGMPKERFSAEFPKEGPSILRIQQVVRGDSAAYFCASSNSQGRSGNTEAFFGQGTRLTVV.

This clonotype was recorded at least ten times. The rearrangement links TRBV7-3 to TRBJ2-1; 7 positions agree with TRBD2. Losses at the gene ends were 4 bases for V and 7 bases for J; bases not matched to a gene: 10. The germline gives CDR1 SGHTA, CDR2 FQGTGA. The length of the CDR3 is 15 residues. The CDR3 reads CASSSYGGSSNEQFF. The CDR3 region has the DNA TGTGCCAGCAGCTCCTATGGCGGGAGTTCGAATGAGCAGTTCTTC.

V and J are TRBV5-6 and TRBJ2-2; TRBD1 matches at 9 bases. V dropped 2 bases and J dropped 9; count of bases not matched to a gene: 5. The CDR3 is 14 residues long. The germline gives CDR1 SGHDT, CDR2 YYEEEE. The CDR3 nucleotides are TGTGCCAGCAGCTTAACAGGGGGCGACTGGGAGCTGTTTTTT. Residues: CASSLTGGDWELFF.

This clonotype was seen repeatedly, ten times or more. CDR3 coding DNA: TGTGCCACCAGTGATCCGGCGGCCAGCTCCTACAATGAGCAGTTCTTC. This translates into CATSDPAASSYNEQFF. The rearrangement joins TRBV24-1 to TRBJ2-1; D unresolved. CDR1 is KGHDR and CDR2 is SFDVKD in the germline V gene. Trimming took 3 bases from V and 0 from J, leaving 11 bases between them. CDR3 length equals 16 residues.

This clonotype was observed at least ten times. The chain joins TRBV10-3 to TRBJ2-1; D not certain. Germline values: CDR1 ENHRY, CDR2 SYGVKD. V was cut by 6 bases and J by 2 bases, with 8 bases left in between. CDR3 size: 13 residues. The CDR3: CAIRDGAYNEQFF. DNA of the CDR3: TGTGCCATCAGGGACGGAGCCTACAATGAGCAGTTCTTC.

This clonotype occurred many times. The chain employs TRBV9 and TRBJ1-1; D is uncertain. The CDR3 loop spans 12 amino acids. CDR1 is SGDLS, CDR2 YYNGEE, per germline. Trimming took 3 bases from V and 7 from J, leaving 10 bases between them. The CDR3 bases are TGTGCCAGCAGCGGTCCCGGGATTGAAGCTTTCTTT. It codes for CASSGPGIEAFF.

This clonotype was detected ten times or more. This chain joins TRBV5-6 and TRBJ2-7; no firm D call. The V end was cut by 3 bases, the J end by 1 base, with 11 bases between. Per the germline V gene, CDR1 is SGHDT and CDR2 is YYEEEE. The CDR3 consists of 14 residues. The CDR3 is CASSYPSRSYEQYF. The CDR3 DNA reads TGTGCCAGCAGCTACCCGTCTCGGTCCTACGAGCAGTACTTC.

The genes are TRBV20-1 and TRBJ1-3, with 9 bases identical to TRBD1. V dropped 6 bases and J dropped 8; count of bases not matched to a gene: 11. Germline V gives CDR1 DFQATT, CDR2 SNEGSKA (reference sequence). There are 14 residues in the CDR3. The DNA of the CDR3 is TGCAGTGCCTCCGGGACAGGGAGGGGAGACACCATATATTTT. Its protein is CSASGTGRGDTIYF.

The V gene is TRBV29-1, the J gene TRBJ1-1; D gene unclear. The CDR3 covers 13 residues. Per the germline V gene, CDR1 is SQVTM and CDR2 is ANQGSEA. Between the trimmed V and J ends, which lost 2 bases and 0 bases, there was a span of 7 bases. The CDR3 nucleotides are TGCAGCGTTGAACCACAAGTGAACACTGAAGCTTTCTTT. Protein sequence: CSVEPQVNTEAFF.

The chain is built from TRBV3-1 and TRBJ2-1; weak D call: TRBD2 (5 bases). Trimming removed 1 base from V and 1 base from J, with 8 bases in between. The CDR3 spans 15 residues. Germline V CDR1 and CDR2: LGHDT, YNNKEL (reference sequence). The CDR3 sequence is CASSQGWESYNEQFF. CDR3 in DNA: TGTGCCAGCAGCCAAGGCTGGGAGTCCTACAATGAGCAGTTCTTC.

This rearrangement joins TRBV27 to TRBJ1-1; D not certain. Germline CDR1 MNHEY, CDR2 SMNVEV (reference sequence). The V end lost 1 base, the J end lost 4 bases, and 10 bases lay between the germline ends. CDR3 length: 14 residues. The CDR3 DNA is TGTGCCAGCAGTTTATTTCCGGGTGGCACTGAAGCTTTCTTT. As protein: CASSLFPGGTEAFF.

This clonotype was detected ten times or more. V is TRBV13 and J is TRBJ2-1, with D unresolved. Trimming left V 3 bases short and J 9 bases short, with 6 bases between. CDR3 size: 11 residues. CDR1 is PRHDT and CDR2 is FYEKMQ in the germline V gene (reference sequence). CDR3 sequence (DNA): TGTGCCAGCAGCTTTAGGAGTGAGCAGTTCTTC. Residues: CASSFRSEQFF.

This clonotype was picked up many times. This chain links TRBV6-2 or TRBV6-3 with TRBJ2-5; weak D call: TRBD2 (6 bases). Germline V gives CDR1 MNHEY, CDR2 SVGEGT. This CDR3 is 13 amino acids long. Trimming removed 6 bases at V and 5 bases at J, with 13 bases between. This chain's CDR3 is CASSALARETQYF. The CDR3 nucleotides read TGTGCCAGCAGCGCACTAGCACGGGAGACCCAGTACTTC.

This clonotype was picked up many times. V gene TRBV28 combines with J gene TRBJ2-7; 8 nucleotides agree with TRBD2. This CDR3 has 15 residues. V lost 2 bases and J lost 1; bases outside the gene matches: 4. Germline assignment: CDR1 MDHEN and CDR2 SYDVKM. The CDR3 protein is CASSLQRERSYEQYF. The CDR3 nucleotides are TGTGCCAGCAGTTTACAGCGGGAGAGGTCCTACGAGCAGTACTTC.

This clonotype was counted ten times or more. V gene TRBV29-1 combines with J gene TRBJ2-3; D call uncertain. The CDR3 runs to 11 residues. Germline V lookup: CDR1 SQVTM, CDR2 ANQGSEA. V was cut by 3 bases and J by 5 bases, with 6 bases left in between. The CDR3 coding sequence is TGCAGCGTTGATCGGTTAGATACGCAGTATTTT. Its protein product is CSVDRLDTQYF.

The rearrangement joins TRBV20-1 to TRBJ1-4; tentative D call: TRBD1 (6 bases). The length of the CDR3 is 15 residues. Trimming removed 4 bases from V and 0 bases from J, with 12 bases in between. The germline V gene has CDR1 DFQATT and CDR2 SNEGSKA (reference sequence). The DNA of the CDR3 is TGCAGTGCTACCGGACAGCGAGCAACTAATGAAAAACTGTTTTTT. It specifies CSATGQRATNEKLFF.

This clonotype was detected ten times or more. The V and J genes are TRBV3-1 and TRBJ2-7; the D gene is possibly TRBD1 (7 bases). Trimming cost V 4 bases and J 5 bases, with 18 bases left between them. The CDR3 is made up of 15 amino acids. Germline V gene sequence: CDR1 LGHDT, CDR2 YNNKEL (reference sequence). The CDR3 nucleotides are TGTGCCAGCAGCCCGATAGGCAGGGGGGTCAACGAGCAGTACTTC. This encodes CASSPIGRGVNEQYF.

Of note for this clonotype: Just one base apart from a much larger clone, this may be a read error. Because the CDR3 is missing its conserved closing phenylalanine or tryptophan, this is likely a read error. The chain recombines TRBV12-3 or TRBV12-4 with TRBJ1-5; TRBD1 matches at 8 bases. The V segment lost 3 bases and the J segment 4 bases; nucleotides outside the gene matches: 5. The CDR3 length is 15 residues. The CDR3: CASSFGTGLNQPQHS. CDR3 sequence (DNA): TGTGCCAGCAGTTTTGGGACAGGACTTAATCAGCCCCAGCATTCT.

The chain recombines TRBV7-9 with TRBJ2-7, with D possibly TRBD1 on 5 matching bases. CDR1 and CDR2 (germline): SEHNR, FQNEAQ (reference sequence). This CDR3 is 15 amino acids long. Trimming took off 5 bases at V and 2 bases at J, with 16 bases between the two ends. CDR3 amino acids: CASSNRQTRAYEQYF. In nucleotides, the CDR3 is TGTGCCAGCAGCAATCGACAGACCCGAGCCTACGAGCAGTACTTC.

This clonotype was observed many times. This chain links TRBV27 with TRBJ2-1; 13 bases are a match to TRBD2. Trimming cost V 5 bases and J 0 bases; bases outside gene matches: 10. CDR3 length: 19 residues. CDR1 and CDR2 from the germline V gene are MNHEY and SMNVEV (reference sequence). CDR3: CASSRRLAGGLDSYNEQFF. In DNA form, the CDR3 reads TGTGCCAGCAGTCGTAGACTAGCGGGGGGACTAGACTCCTACAATGAGCAGTTCTTC.